Listed below are T cell receptor beta chains from one sample, sequenced in a study of identical twins. TCRdb re-analysed the 5' RACE reads in MiXCR, keeping a single row per CDR3 protein. The data hold some 500,000 distinct CDR3 sequences, with 13% to 15% observed a single time. These data were likewise used in another study, on yellow fever vaccine responses in identical twins.

The sample was CD4+ T cells sorted from blood. All receptors come from a woman aged 18 to 35 in good health. The CDR3 runs from the conserved cysteine through the conserved F or W. A D gene is named only where the DNA matches it firmly. Where a row states a size, it is once, few, many or the class of an expanded clone; other rows omit it.

>TRBJ2-4|TRBV2|few|.
TGTGCCAGCAATTTGGGGCAAGCCAAAAACATTCAGTACTTC
CASNLGQAKNIQYF
>TRBJ2-3|TRBV7-8|.|.
TGTGCCAGCAGAGGGCTTTCTAGCACAGATACGCAGTATTTT
CASRGLSSTDTQYF
>TRBJ1-3|TRBV7-6|few|.
TGTGCCAGCAGCTTAGGTGTGTCCTTCTCTGGAAACACCATATATTTT
CASSLGVSFSGNTIYF
>TRBJ2-3|TRBV18|.|TRBD2
TGTGCCAGCTCACGACTAGCGGGGGGATACACAGATACGCAGTATTTT
CASSRLAGGYTDTQYF
>TRBJ1-1|TRBV12-3/TRBV12-4|.|TRBD1
TGTGCCAGCAGTCCCGGACAGGGATCCACTGAAGCTTTCTTT
CASSPGQGSTEAFF
>TRBJ2-2|TRBV28|few|.
TGTGCCAGCAGTCGGGGCCAACTTCGGATGAACACCGGGGAGCTGTTTTTT
CASSRGQLRMNTGELFF
>TRBJ2-4|TRBV15|.|TRBD2
TGTGCCACCAGCAGTCAGAGCGGGGGGGTCAAAAACATTCAGTACTTC
CATSSQSGGVKNIQYF
>TRBJ2-1|TRBV7-2|many|.
TGTGCCAGCAGCTTATTCGGGGGGCCCAATGAGCAGTTCTTC
CASSLFGGPNEQFF
>TRBJ2-5|TRBV7-2|.|.
TGTGCCAGCAGCACCGGTGGGGGGAGGCAGACCCAGTACTTC
CASSTGGGRQTQYF
>TRBJ2-3|TRBV24-1|few|.
TGTGCCACCGGGGAGGCCCTCACAGATACGCAGTATTTT
CATGEALTDTQYF
>TRBJ2-5|TRBV28|.|.
TGTGCCAGCAGGGGGACATTTCAAGAGACCCAGTACTTC
CASRGTFQETQYF
>TRBJ2-7|TRBV19|few|TRBD2
TGTGCCAGTAGTATGACTAGCGGGAGGGCCTCCTACGAGCAGTACTTC
CASSMTSGRASYEQYF
>TRBJ1-1|TRBV2|.|.
TGTGCCAGCACGGAAGGCACTGAAGCTTTCTTT
CASTEGTEAFF
>TRBJ2-3|TRBV28|.|TRBD2
TGTGCCAGCAGTCCCGCGGGACTAGAGGATTTTAGCGCAGATACGCAGTATTTT
CASSPAGLEDFSADTQYF
>TRBJ2-3|TRBV14|.|.
TGTGCCAGCAGCCAGATAGTAGATACGCAGTATTTT
CASSQIVDTQYF
>TRBJ2-1|TRBV18|once|TRBD2
TGTGCCAGCTCACCATTCAGCGGGAGTGTCAATGAGCAGTTCTTC
CASSPFSGSVNEQFF
>TRBJ2-3|TRBV7-2|few|.
TGTGCCAGCAGCACCAGGACAGTCGGCACAGATACGCAGTATTTT
CASSTRTVGTDTQYF
>TRBJ2-7|TRBV20-1|.|TRBD1
TGCAGTGCTAGAGCCGGGACAGGGGGCAACGAGCAGTACTTC
CSARAGTGGNEQYF
>TRBJ1-1|TRBV7-9|few|.
TGTGCCAGCAGCTTAGCCGCTGAGCGGCGGGGCACTGAAGCTTTCTTT
CASSLAAERRGTEAFF
>TRBJ2-7|TRBV28|few|.
TGTGCCAGCAGCCTAGAACGGGACCTTAACTACGAGCAGTACTTC
CASSLERDLNYEQYF
>TRBJ2-2|TRBV7-8|.|.
TGTGCCAGCAGCTTACGAAGTGGTAATTCCGGGGAGCTGTTTTTT
CASSLRSGNSGELFF
>TRBJ2-7|TRBV20-1|many|.
TGCAGTGCTAGAGTCGTCCGAGGCGGGCTTTCCTACGAGCAGTACTTC
CSARVVRGGLSYEQYF
>TRBJ2-2|TRBV5-1|few|.
TGCGCCAGCAGCTTGATTGAAACCGGGGAGCTGTTTTTT
CASSLIETGELFF
>TRBJ2-1|TRBV18|few|.
TGTGCCAGCTCACCACCTTATATAACCTCGAGCTCCTACAATGAGCAGTTCTTC
CASSPPYITSSSYNEQFF
>TRBJ2-1|TRBV18|.|.
TGTGCCAGCTCACCCCTAGGGGGGACCAACTACAATGAGCAGTTCTTC
CASSPLGGTNYNEQFF
>TRBJ1-1|TRBV12-5|few|.
TGTGCTAGTGGTTTGGACGCGGTGAACACTGAAGCTTTCTTT
CASGLDAVNTEAFF
>TRBJ2-7|TRBV10-3|many|.
TGTGCCATCAGTACAGGGAGAACCGAGCAGTACTTC
CAISTGRTEQYF
>TRBJ1-3|TRBV12-3/TRBV12-4|many|.
TGTGCCAGCAGTCCGTTATGGGGAGACACCATATATTTT
CASSPLWGDTIYF
>TRBJ2-7|TRBV11-2|many|TRBD2
TGTGCCAGCAGCTTAGTGCGGGAGACGGGCGAGCAGTACTTC
CASSLVRETGEQYF
>TRBJ2-1|TRBV6-2/TRBV6-3|.|.
TGTGCCAGCAGTTACCCGACAGGCAGCCTGGACAATGAGCAGTTCTTC
CASSYPTGSLDNEQFF
>TRBJ2-7|TRBV6-5|few|.
TGTGCCAGCAGTTCACGGGACCGGCCCCCCTACGAGCAGTACTTC
CASSSRDRPPYEQYF
>TRBJ1-4|TRBV5-1|few|.
TGCGCCAGCAGCACAGGTGGTGAAAAACTGTTTTTT
CASSTGGEKLFF
>TRBJ2-7|TRBV6-2/TRBV6-3|.|TRBD2
TGTGCCAGCAGTTACTTCTCTAGCGGGAGCGACGAGCAGTACTTC
CASSYFSSGSDEQYF
>TRBJ2-7|TRBV6-5|few|.
TGTGCCAGCAGCTACTCCCGGGACACAACCTACGAGCAGTACTTC
CASSYSRDTTYEQYF
>TRBJ2-5|TRBV6-1|few|.
TGTGCCAGCAGCAAAGGAATCAGGGTTCAAGAGACCCAGTACTTC
CASSKGIRVQETQYF
>TRBJ2-2|TRBV20-1|few|TRBD2
TGCAGTGCCCCGACTAGCCTTAACACCGGGGAGCTGTTTTTT
CSAPTSLNTGELFF
>TRBJ2-5|TRBV4-3|few|TRBD2
TGCGCCAGCAGCCCCCAGGGTGGGAGGGCCCAAGAGACCCAGTACTTC
CASSPQGGRAQETQYF
>TRBJ2-7|TRBV12-3/TRBV12-4|.|.
TGTGCCAGCAGTCCCCGTGGGCAGGGGCCGGTAGGCGAGCAGTACTTC
CASSPRGQGPVGEQYF
>TRBJ1-5|TRBV20-1|.|.
TGCAGTGTGGCGGGGGGCCCAGGTAGCAATCAGCCCCAGCATTTT
CSVAGGPGSNQPQHF
>TRBJ2-3|TRBV20-1|.|TRBD2
TGCAGTGCCTTAGCGGGGTCCCTGGCAGATACGCAGTATTTT
CSALAGSLADTQYF
>TRBJ2-1|TRBV4-1|.|.
TGCGCCAGCAGCGACCTCATGAACCTAAACAATGAGCAGTTCTTC
CASSDLMNLNNEQFF
>TRBJ2-1|TRBV24-1|many|.
TGTGCCACCAGTGATGAGACTCCCGTCTACAATGAGCAGTTCTTC
CATSDETPVYNEQFF
>TRBJ1-3|TRBV7-2|.|TRBD1
TGTGCCAGCAGCTTTGGGACAGGGGGCTCTGGAAACACCATATATTTT
CASSFGTGGSGNTIYF
>TRBJ2-1|TRBV18|.|TRBD1
TGTGCCAGCTCACCACCCGGACAGGGCAATGAGCAGTTCTTC
CASSPPGQGNEQFF
>TRBJ2-3|TRBV6-5|few|.
TGTGCCAGCAGTTACCCGCTGGGGGCTAGCACAGATACGCAGTATTTT
CASSYPLGASTDTQYF
>TRBJ2-3|TRBV7-9|few|.
TGTGCCAGCAGCTTATGGGTAGATACGCAGTATTTT
CASSLWVDTQYF
>TRBJ2-5|TRBV20-1|few|.
TGCAGTGCTAGAGATGGGGGGCTGGGGCAAGAGACCCAGTACTTC
CSARDGGLGQETQYF
>TRBJ2-4|TRBV3-1|few|.
TGTGCCAGCAGCCAAGATCGGGCCACGAGGATCGGCATTCAGTACTTC
CASSQDRATRIGIQYF
>TRBJ2-1|TRBV28|.|.
TGTGCCAGCAGAAAAACGTACAATGAGCAGTTCTTC
CASRKTYNEQFF
>TRBJ2-1|TRBV20-1|few|.
TGCAGTGCTAGAGGTGGGAAGTACAATGAGCAGTTCTTC
CSARGGKYNEQFF
>TRBJ2-2|TRBV2|.|TRBD1
TGTGCCAGTGGGGGACAGGCCTCCGCGAACACCGGGGAGCTGTTTTTT
CASGGQASANTGELFF
>TRBJ2-7|TRBV5-1|few|.
TGCGCCAGCAGCTTTTCATTGGCTAGCGCCTACGAGCAGTACTTC
CASSFSLASAYEQYF
>TRBJ2-1|TRBV12-3/TRBV12-4|.|.
TGTGCCAGCAGTTTGGAACGGGATGAGCAGTTCTTC
CASSLERDEQFF
>TRBJ2-1|TRBV4-1|.|.
TGCGCCAGCAGCCTGTTGGGACTTTCCTACAATGAGCAGTTCTTC
CASSLLGLSYNEQFF
>TRBJ1-1|TRBV3-1|few|.
TGTGCCAGCAGTCCAAAAGCTTATAGAGGAGCTTTCTTT
CASSPKAYRGAFF
>TRBJ2-7|TRBV20-1|few|TRBD1
TGCAGTGCTCCCGGGACAGGGGGGTACGAGCAGTACTTC
CSAPGTGGYEQYF
>TRBJ1-6|TRBV5-1|few|TRBD1
TGCGCCAGCTCCGATCCCAGGACAGGGTCTTCACCCCTCCACTTT
CASSDPRTGSSPLHF
>TRBJ2-4|TRBV4-2|few|TRBD2
TGTGCCAGCAGCCCCTCCCCGGGACTAGCGCCCGGGGGGAACATTCAGTACTTC
CASSPSPGLAPGGNIQYF